Following are 29 T cell receptor beta chains from one sample sequenced in a study of identical twins. One entry per CDR3 protein results from TCRdb running MiXCR on the 5' RACE reads. The table records about 160,000 distinct CDR3 sequences, approximately 4% of them present only once. The sequenced material came from memory T cells sorted from blood. The origin of the receptors is a man between 18 and 29 years old in good health.

This chain joins TRBV27 and TRBJ2-5; TRBD1 matches at 7 bases. CDR3 length equals 14 residues. With V trimmed by 0 bases and J by 5 bases, 3 bases remained unmatched. Germline V gene data show CDR1 as MNHEY and CDR2 as SMNVEV (reference sequence). The CDR3 nucleotides are TGTGCCAGCAGTTTATCGAGGGGGCTGGAGACCCAGTACTTC. Its translation is CASSLSRGLETQYF.

This clonotype has only a few counts. The chain recombines TRBV7-8 with TRBJ1-3; TRBD1 matches 7 bases. The CDR3 is made up of 15 amino acids. Germline V gene sequence: CDR1 SGHVS, CDR2 FQNEAQ. The V gene end was trimmed by 2 bases and the J gene end by 2 bases; junction bases not matched to a gene: 3. The CDR3 DNA reads TGTGCCAGCAGCTTATCGGGGACAGCTGGAAACACCATATATTTT. It translates to CASSLSGTAGNTIYF.

Many counts were recorded for this clonotype. The chain uses TRBV6-5 and TRBJ2-1; weak D call: TRBD2 (6 bases). The germline V gene has CDR1 MNHEY and CDR2 SVGAGI. This CDR3 is 12 amino acids long. Trimming shortened V by 5 bases and J by 9 bases, and 11 bases separated the two germline ends. CDR3 sequence reads: CASSPGVGEQFF. The DNA for the CDR3 is TGTGCCAGCAGTCCGGGAGTGGGTGAGCAGTTCTTC.

At least ten counts were recorded for this clonotype. CDR3 sequence: CSVPRPAGDEQYF. The CDR3 bases are TGCAGTGTCCCCAGGCCCGCGGGCGACGAGCAGTACTTC. This sequence joins TRBV20-1 and TRBJ2-7, with D perhaps TRBD2 (5 bases). V gave up 7 bases and J gave up 5 bases, with 18 bases separating them. The CDR3 extends over 13 amino acids. In germline, CDR1 is DFQATT, CDR2 SNEGSKA (reference sequence).

This clonotype was recorded at least ten times. The V gene is TRBV5-4, the J gene TRBJ2-7, with 12 bases fitting TRBD2. Per germline, CDR1 SGHNT and CDR2 YYREEE (reference sequence). The CDR3 totals 15 residues. V shed 3 bases and J 0 bases; nucleotides not matched to a gene: 1. CDR3 nucleotides: TGTGCCAGCAGCTCGGGACTAGCGGGCTCCTACGAGCAGTACGTC. Residues: CASSSGLAGSYEQYV.

This clonotype appeared many times. V and J are TRBV7-8 and TRBJ2-2; D may be TRBD2 (6 bases). V gave up 4 bases and J gave up 1 base, with 13 bases separating them. Germline assignment: CDR1 SGHVS and CDR2 FQNEAQ. CDR3 length equals 16 residues. CDR3 sequence reads: CASSSPGGVNTGELFF. The CDR3 bases are TGTGCCAGCAGCTCCCCGGGCGGGGTGAACACCGGGGAGCTGTTTTTT.

The table lists this clonotype with many counts. CDR3 sequence reads: CASSQPLDTQFF. The CDR3 DNA reads TGTGCCAGCAGCCAACCCCTAGATACGCAGTTCTTC. The chain recombines TRBV5-6 with TRBJ2-1; no firm D call. The CDR3 is 12 amino acids. The ends were cut back, 4 bases at V and 12 bases at J, with 14 bases in the middle. Germline V CDR1 and CDR2: SGHDT, YYEEEE.

This clonotype was seen ten or more times. V is TRBV7-2 and J is TRBJ2-7, with D perhaps matching TRBD1 or TRBD2 (5 bases each). The CDR3 consists of 14 residues. V was pared by 1 base and J by 0 bases, with 7 bases between. The germline CDR1 and CDR2 sequences are SGHTA and FQGNSA. The chain's CDR3 is CASSLVRGSYEQYF. As DNA, the CDR3 is TGTGCCAGCAGCTTAGTGAGGGGCTCCTACGAGCAGTACTTC.

This clonotype was counted many times. An end of the junction does not agree with germline; a read error may underlie this. The chain has TRBV12-3 or TRBV12-4 and TRBJ1-1; D uncertain. The CDR3 extends over 13 amino acids. The CDR3 here is CASSLAGNTEAFF. In DNA, the CDR3 is TGTGCCAGCAGCTTAGCAGGGAACACTGAAGCTTTCTTT.

This clonotype was detected many times. The chain couples TRBV4-3 to TRBJ2-2; TRBD2 might be the D (7 bases). V was shortened by 2 bases and J by 7 bases, with 17 bases between the two germline ends. The CDR3 loop spans 16 amino acids. The germline CDR1 and CDR2 sequences are LGHNA and YSLEER. CDR3 sequence reads: CASSQRGGTGHGELFF. The DNA for the CDR3 is TGCGCCAGCAGCCAAAGGGGGGGAACAGGGCACGGGGAGCTGTTTTTT.

This clonotype was picked up many times. The V and J genes are TRBV20-1 and TRBJ1-1; no firm D call. Germline lookup yields CDR1 DFQATT and CDR2 SNEGSKA (reference sequence). The CDR3 extends over 15 amino acids. The ends were cut back, 0 bases at V and 0 bases at J, with 11 bases in the middle. DNA of the CDR3: TGCAGTGCTAGAGATTTACCCAGTTTGAACACTGAAGCTTTCTTT. Its protein product is CSARDLPSLNTEAFF.

This clonotype was seen only a few times. V gene TRBV6-1 combines with J gene TRBJ1-2; no definite D call. The CDR3 consists of 13 residues. Trimming removed 5 bases at V and 0 bases at J, with 7 bases between. Germline V gene data show CDR1 as MNHNS and CDR2 as SASEGT. CDR3 DNA sequence: TGTGCCAGCAGTAAAGATCCTAACTATGGCTACACCTTC. Encoded protein: CASSKDPNYGYTF.

This clonotype was counted many times. V usage is TRBV4-2 and J usage is TRBJ2-1; D is uncertain. The CDR3 has 13 residues. With 0 bases removed from V and 7 bases from J, the gap between germline ends came to 7 bases. CDR1 is LGHNA, CDR2 YNFKEQ, per germline. CDR3 residues: CASSQDLPNEQFF. The CDR3 DNA reads as TGTGCCAGCAGCCAAGATCTCCCTAATGAGCAGTTCTTC.

This clonotype was detected ten times or more. The chain is built from TRBV5-5 and TRBJ2-2; D unclear. V gave up 0 bases and J gave up 4 bases, with 7 bases separating them. The CDR3 loop spans 14 amino acids. Per germline, CDR1 SGHKS and CDR2 YYEKEE (reference sequence). The CDR3: CASSLDQFTGELFF. In DNA, the CDR3 is TGTGCCAGCAGCTTGGACCAGTTCACCGGGGAGCTGTTTTTT.

This clonotype was seen ten or more times. Here the CDR3 reads CSGGQGALGYTF. Here the CDR3 DNA reads TGCAGCGGGGGACAGGGGGCGTTAGGCTACACCTTC. V is TRBV29-1 and J is TRBJ1-2; 12 nucleotides line up with TRBD1. CDR1 and CDR2 from the germline V gene are SQVTM and ANQGSEA. CDR3 length equals 12 residues. V shed 7 bases, J shed 8 bases, and the junction held 5 bases outside the gene matches.

Ten or more counts support this clonotype. The genes are TRBV27 and TRBJ2-2, with D possibly matching TRBD1 (5 bases). V dropped 6 bases and J dropped 5 bases, with 16 bases sitting between them. This CDR3 is 15 amino acids long. The germline gives CDR1 MNHEY, CDR2 SMNVEV (reference sequence). For the CDR3, the DNA is TGTGCCAGCAGGCCGATGACAGCCTCAACCGGGGAGCTGTTTTTT. It translates to CASRPMTASTGELFF.

This clonotype was counted many times. The chain employs TRBV29-1 and TRBJ2-5; D possibly corresponds to TRBD1 (5 bases). The V gene's germline CDR1 is SQVTM and CDR2 ANQGSEA. This CDR3 spans 13 amino acids. V lost 1 base and J lost 5, with 11 bases in between. The CDR3 DNA follows: TGCAGCGTTGAAGGCAGGGTAGGGGAGACCCAGTACTTC. This gives the protein CSVEGRVGETQYF.

This sequence joins TRBV6-1 and TRBJ2-6; TRBD2 might be the D (5 bases). This CDR3 has 14 amino acids. The V and J ends lost 6 bases and 0 bases respectively, with 6 bases between them. The germline V gene has CDR1 MNHNS and CDR2 SASEGT. CDR3 loop: CASSTSSGANVLTF. Written as DNA, the CDR3 is TGTGCCAGCAGCACTAGCTCTGGGGCCAACGTCCTGACTTTC.

This clonotype came up many times. The V call is TRBV6-2 or TRBV6-3, the J call TRBJ2-1; 9 nucleotides agree with TRBD2. The trim removed 7 bases at V and 3 bases at J, leaving 7 bases unmatched. This CDR3 has 15 residues. Germline CDR1 and CDR2: MNHEY and SVGEGT. The chain's CDR3 is CASNARREGYNEQFF. Here the CDR3 DNA reads TGTGCCAGCAATGCCCGGCGGGAGGGCTACAATGAGCAGTTCTTC.

For this clonotype: It is likely a read error, because the conserved phenylalanine at the end of the CDR3 is missing. The genes are TRBV5-1 and TRBJ2-7; 16 bases fit TRBD2. The germline CDR1 and CDR2 sequences are SGHRS and YFSETQ. V shed 4 bases, J shed 6 bases, and the junction held 7 bases outside the gene matches. The CDR3 sequence is 16 residues long. The CDR3 region is CASSPGLAGGPGEQYG. The CDR3 nucleotides are TGCGCCAGCAGCCCGGGACTAGCGGGAGGGCCGGGCGAGCAGTACGGC.

As for this clonotype: A much bigger clone sits one base away, suggesting this may be a read error. This chain connects TRBV19 to TRBJ1-4; D not resolved. Germline V CDR1 and CDR2: LNHDA, SQIVND (reference sequence). The CDR3 consists of 12 residues. The ends were cut back, 8 bases at V and 5 bases at J, with 9 bases in the middle. This chain's CDR3 is CASGYKNEKLFF. The CDR3 coding sequence is TGTGCCAGTGGCTACAAAAATGAAAAACTGTTTTTT.

At least ten counts were recorded for this clonotype. The chain couples TRBV13 to TRBJ2-2; D remains unclear. Trimming took 3 bases from V and 0 from J, leaving 8 bases between them. This CDR3 comprises 15 residues. CDR1 and CDR2 (germline): PRHDT, FYEKMQ (reference sequence). The CDR3 reads CASSLGYSNTGELFF. Written as DNA, the CDR3 is TGTGCCAGCAGCTTGGGTTACTCGAACACCGGGGAGCTGTTTTTT.

This clonotype was seen at least ten times. The chain links TRBV20-1 to TRBJ2-1; 7 nucleotides align to TRBD2. CDR1 DFQATT and CDR2 SNEGSKA come from the germline V gene (reference sequence). J was trimmed by 10 bases and V by 6 bases; bases with no gene match: 18. The CDR3 runs 15 residues. The CDR3 here is CSALPGDYFGGEQFF. In nucleotides, the CDR3 is TGCAGTGCGCTACCTGGGGACTATTTCGGGGGAGAGCAGTTCTTC.

This clonotype was detected many times. For the CDR3, the DNA is TGTGCCAGCAGCTCGACAGGGGTGACCGGGGAGCTGTTTTTT. Translation gives CASSSTGVTGELFF. The chain employs TRBV9 and TRBJ2-2, with 8 positions matching TRBD1. The V segment lost 4 bases and the J segment 5 bases; nucleotides outside the gene matches: 4. CDR1 and CDR2 (germline): SGDLS, YYNGEE. This CDR3 has 14 residues.

This clonotype was seen at least ten times. The chain combines TRBV6-1 with TRBJ1-5, with D uncertain. CDR3 length: 16 residues. In germline, CDR1 is MNHNS, CDR2 SASEGT. Trimming left V 1 base short and J 4 bases short, with 14 bases between. CDR3 nucleotide sequence: TGTGCCAGCAGTGAAGATGTGTTGGTCAGTAATCAGCCCCAGCATTTT. It is translated as CASSEDVLVSNQPQHF.

This clonotype occurred a few times. The chain links TRBV5-4 to TRBJ2-2; weak D call: TRBD2 (6 bases). Trimming cost V 4 bases and J 3 bases, with 16 bases left between them. Germline V gene data show CDR1 as SGHNT and CDR2 as YYREEE (reference sequence). This CDR3 is 16 amino acids long. In DNA form, the CDR3 reads TGTGCCAGCAGCCCGAGTGGGACTCTAGACACCGGGGAGCTGTTTTTT. Its translation is CASSPSGTLDTGELFF. Using reference TRBV5-4 and TRBJ2-2 for the parts outside the CDR3, the full variable domain is ETGVTQSPTHLIKTRGQQVTLRCSSQSGHNTVSWYQQALGQGPQFIFQYYREEENGRGNFPPRFSGLQFPNYSSELNVNALELDDSALYLCASSPSGTLDTGELFFGEGSRLTVL.

There are many counts of this clonotype. V is TRBV20-1 and J is TRBJ1-5; D remains ambiguous. V was shortened by 3 bases and J by 3 bases, with 12 bases between the two germline ends. This CDR3 is built from 14 residues. The germline V gene has CDR1 DFQATT and CDR2 SNEGSKA (reference sequence). The CDR3 DNA reads TGCAGTGCTAGGGTGGAGGGAAACAATCAGCCCCAGCATTTT. This encodes CSARVEGNNQPQHF.

This clonotype appeared many times. CDR3 amino acids: CASRSAGGSYNSPLHF. The CDR3 region has the DNA TGTGCCAGCAGATCGGCCGGGGGCTCCTATAATTCACCCCTCCACTTT. The chain couples TRBV28 to TRBJ1-6, with D possibly matching TRBD1 (5 bases). This CDR3 has 16 amino acids. CDR1 is MDHEN, CDR2 SYDVKM, per germline. Trimming removed 6 bases from V and 0 bases from J, with 12 bases in between.

There are many counts of this clonotype. V usage is TRBV6-2 or TRBV6-3 and J usage is TRBJ2-7; perhaps TRBD1 as D (5 bases). CDR1 is MNHEY and CDR2 is SVGEGT in the germline V gene. This CDR3 has 13 amino acids. Trimming removed 6 bases at V and 3 bases at J, with 12 bases between. CDR3 nucleotides: TGTGCCAGCAGAAAGACAGCCTACTACGAGCAGTACTTC. This translates into CASRKTAYYEQYF.